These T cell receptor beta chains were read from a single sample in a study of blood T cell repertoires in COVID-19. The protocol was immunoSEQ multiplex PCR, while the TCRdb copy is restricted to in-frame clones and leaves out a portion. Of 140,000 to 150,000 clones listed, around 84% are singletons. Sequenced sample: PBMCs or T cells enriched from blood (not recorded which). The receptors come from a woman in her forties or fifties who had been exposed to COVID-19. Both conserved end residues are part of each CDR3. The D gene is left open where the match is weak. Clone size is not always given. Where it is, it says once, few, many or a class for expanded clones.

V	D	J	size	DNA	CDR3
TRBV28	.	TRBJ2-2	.	TGTGCCAGCACCCCGACCGCCGCGGGCACCGGGGAGCTGTTTTTT	CASTPTAAGTGELFF
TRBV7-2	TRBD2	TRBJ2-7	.	TGTGCCAGCAGCTTAGCGATTAGCGGGGGCGTCTACGAGCAGTACTTC	CASSLAISGGVYEQYF
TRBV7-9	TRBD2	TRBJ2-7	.	TGTGCCAGCAGCTCACTAGGACTAGCGGGAGCTCGAGAGCAGTACTTC	CASSSLGLAGAREQYF
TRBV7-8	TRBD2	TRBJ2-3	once	TGTGCCAGCAGCTTGAGGGTAGCGGGGGGGACAGATACGCAGTATTTT	CASSLRVAGGTDTQYF
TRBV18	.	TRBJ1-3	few	TGTGCCAGCTCACCGTACAGGGCCTCTGGAAACACCATATATTTT	CASSPYRASGNTIYF
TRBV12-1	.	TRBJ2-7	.	TGTGCCAGCAGCCCCGCTGAGGTCTACGAGCAGTACTTC	CASSPAEVYEQYF
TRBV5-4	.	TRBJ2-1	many	TGTGCCAGCAGCCGTCAGACTGGCAATGAGCAGTTCTTC	CASSRQTGNEQFF
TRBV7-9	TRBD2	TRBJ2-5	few	TGTGCCAGCAGCTTAGGTGGAAGTGTTAGCGGGTGGGAGACCCAGTACTTC	CASSLGGSVSGWETQYF
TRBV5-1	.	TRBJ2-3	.	TGCGCCAGCAGCTTGGGTGGGGGGTCCAGCACAGATACGCAGTATTTT	CASSLGGGSSTDTQYF
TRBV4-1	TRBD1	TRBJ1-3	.	TGCGCCAGCAGCTACCGGACAGGGTTTGGAAACACCATATATTTT	CASSYRTGFGNTIYF
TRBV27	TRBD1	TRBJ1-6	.	TGTGCCAGCCAGGGACAGCTAAATTCACCCCTCCACTTT	CASQGQLNSPLHF
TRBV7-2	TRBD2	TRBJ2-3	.	TGTGCCAGCAGCTTAGGCCCAGCGGGGGATACGCAGTATTTT	CASSLGPAGDTQYF
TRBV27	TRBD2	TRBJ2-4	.	TGTGCCAGCAGCCCAGAAGGACTAGCGGGGGGATTAGCCAAAAACATTCAGTACTTC	CASSPEGLAGGLAKNIQYF
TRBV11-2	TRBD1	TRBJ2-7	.	TGTGCCAGCAGCTTTGGGACAGAATCCTACGAGCAGTACTTC	CASSFGTESYEQYF
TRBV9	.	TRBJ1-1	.	TGTGCCAGCAGCGTAGGGGGAGGCCCTGAAGCTTTCTTT	CASSVGGGPEAFF
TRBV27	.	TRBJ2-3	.	TGTGCCAGCAGTCCGCTAGGGGCAGGCGAACTCTTAGTTAGCACAGATACGCAGTATTTT	CASSPLGAGELLVSTDTQYF
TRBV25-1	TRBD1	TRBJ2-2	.	TGTGCCAGCAGTCAAAACAGGGGTTTTCGGAGTGACACCGGGGAGCTGTTTTTT	CASSQNRGFRSDTGELFF
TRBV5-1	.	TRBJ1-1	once	TGCGCCAGCAAAAGGACACGCCAGAACACTGAAGCTTTCTTT	CASKRTRQNTEAFF
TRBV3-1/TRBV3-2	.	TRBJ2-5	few	TGTGCCAGCAGCCAGGCCGACTTAAAGGAGACCCAGTACTTC	CASSQADLKETQYF
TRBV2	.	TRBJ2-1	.	TGTGCCAGCAGTGAACTGAGTGGCAATGAGCAGTTCTTC	CASSELSGNEQFF
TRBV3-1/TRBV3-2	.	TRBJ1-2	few	TGTGCCAGCAGCCTCTACAGGGTAATTGGCTATGGCTACACCTTC	CASSLYRVIGYGYTF
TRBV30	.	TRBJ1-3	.	TGTGCCTGGACAAGAACGGGGTCTGGAAACACCATATATTTT	CAWTRTGSGNTIYF
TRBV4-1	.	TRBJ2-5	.	TGCGCCAGCAGCCAAGCTCGGACAAGTCAAGAGACCCAGTACTTC	CASSQARTSQETQYF
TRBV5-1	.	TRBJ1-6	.	TGCGCCAGCAGCTTGGAGGGGTCTGGGGATTCACCCCTCCACTTT	CASSLEGSGDSPLHF
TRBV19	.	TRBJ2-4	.	TGTGCCAGTACCTCCGTGGGGGGTAGGAAAAACATTCAGTACTTC	CASTSVGGRKNIQYF
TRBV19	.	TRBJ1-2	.	TGTGCCAGTAGTCTCCAGGACAGAAACTATGGCTACACCTTC	CASSLQDRNYGYTF
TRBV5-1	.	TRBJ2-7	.	TGCGCCAGCAGCCCCTCCTTAACCGGGGTCGACGAGCAGTACTTC	CASSPSLTGVDEQYF
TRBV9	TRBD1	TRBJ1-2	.	TGTGCCAGCAGCCCTTATGGGGGACAGGGGGCCCGGGGCGGCTACACCTTC	CASSPYGGQGARGGYTF
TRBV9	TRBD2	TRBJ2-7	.	TGTGCCAGCAGCCCCAAGGGACTAGCGGGAGGACAAAACTACGAGCAGTACTTC	CASSPKGLAGGQNYEQYF
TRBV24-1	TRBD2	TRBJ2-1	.	TGTGCCACCAGTGGTACGACTAGCGGGGGCCGCAATGAGCAGTTCTTC	CATSGTTSGGRNEQFF
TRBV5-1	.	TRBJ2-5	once	TGCGCCAGCAGCTTGGCCTTAGGTGGGGAAGGGGACCAGTACTTC	CASSLALGGEGDQYF
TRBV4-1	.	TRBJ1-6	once	TGCGCCACCCTAGGGGGGGAAGGCTATAATTCACCCCTCCACTTT	CATLGGEGYNSPLHF
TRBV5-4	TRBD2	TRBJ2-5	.	TGTGCCAGCAGCTCCCCGCGGAGCGGGGGACTAGGAGAGACCCAGTACTTC	CASSSPRSGGLGETQYF
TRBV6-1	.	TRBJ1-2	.	TGTGCCAGCAGTGAAAGGTTGGCGGCTTTTGGGGGCTACACCTTC	CASSERLAAFGGYTF
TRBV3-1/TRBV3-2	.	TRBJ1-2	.	TGTGCCAGCAGCCAAGGCGTGTATGGCTACACCTTC	CASSQGVYGYTF
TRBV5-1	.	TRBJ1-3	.	TGCGCCAGCAGCCCGGCAGGGGTAGGAAACACCATATATTTT	CASSPAGVGNTIYF
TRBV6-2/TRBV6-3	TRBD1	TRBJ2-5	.	TGTGCCAGCAGTAGGGACAGAGAAGAGACCCAGTACTTC	CASSRDREETQYF
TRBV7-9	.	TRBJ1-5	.	TGTGCCAGCAGCTTGGGCAACCAGCCCCAGCATTTT	CASSLGNQPQHF
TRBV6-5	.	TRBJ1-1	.	TGTGCCAGCAGTTCCCGGACAGTCACTGAAGCTTTCTTT	CASSSRTVTEAFF
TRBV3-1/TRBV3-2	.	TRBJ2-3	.	TGTGCCAGCAGCCCCTCCTTGACTAGAGGGACAGATACGCAGTATTTT	CASSPSLTRGTDTQYF
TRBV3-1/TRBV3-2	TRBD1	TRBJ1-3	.	TGTGCCAGCACCCACAAGGACAGGGGAAACACCATATATTTT	CASTHKDRGNTIYF
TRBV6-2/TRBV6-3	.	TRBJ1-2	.	TGTGCCAGCAGTTATTGGCAGGGCTATGGCTACACCTTC	CASSYWQGYGYTF
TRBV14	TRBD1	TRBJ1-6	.	TGTGCCAGCAGCCTCAGAGGGCAGGGGGCTTCACCCCTCCACTTT	CASSLRGQGASPLHF
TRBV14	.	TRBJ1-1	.	TGTGCCAGCAGCCAAGAGGTCAGGGCCACTGAAGCTTTCTTT	CASSQEVRATEAFF
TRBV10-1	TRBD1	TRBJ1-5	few	TGCGCCAGCAGATCCAACAGGGGTTGCGGCAATCAGCCCCAGCATTTT	CASRSNRGCGNQPQHF
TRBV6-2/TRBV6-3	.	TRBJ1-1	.	TGTGCCAGCAGACCTACACAGCTGATGAACACTGAAGCTTTCTTT	CASRPTQLMNTEAFF
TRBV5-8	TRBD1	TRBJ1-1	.	TGTGCCAGCAGCTTGTGGACAGGGGTGATTGTCACTGAAGCTTTCTTT	CASSLWTGVIVTEAFF
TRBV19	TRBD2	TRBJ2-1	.	TGTGCCACCTGGGGGGGAACTAGCGGGAGCCTTAGTAATGAGCAGTTCTTC	CATWGGTSGSLSNEQFF
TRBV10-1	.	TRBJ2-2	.	TGCGCCAGCAGTGGACTAGGGCGCACCGGGGAGCTGTTTTTT	CASSGLGRTGELFF
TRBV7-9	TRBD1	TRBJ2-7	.	TGTGCCAGCAGCTCATTGGGACAGAGCTCCTACGAGCAGTACTTC	CASSSLGQSSYEQYF
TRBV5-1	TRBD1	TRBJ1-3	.	TGCGCCAGCAGCCCGAACCCCGGGACAGGGACTGGAAACACCATATATTTT	CASSPNPGTGTGNTIYF
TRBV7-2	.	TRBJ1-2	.	TGTGCCAGCAGCTTCCGCACGGGGAGAGGACTCTATGGCTACACCTTC	CASSFRTGRGLYGYTF
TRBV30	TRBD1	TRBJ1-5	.	TGTGCCTGGAGTGTCTTGACAGGGAGTCAGCCCCAGCATTTT	CAWSVLTGSQPQHF